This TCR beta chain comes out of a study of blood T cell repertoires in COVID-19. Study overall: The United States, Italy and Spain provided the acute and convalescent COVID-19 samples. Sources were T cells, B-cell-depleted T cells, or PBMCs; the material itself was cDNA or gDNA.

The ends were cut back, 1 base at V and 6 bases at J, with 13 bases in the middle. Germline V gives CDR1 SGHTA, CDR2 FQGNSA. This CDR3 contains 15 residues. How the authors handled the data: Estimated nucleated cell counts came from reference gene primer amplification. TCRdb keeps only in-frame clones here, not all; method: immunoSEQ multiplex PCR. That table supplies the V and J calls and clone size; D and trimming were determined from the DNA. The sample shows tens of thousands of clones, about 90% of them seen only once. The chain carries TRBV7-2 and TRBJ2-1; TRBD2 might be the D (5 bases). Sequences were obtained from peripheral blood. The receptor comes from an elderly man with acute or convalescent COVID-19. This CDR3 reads CASSLGLAHGNEQFF. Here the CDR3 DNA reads TGTGCCAGCAGCTTAGGGCTAGCCCATGGCAATGAGCAGTTCTTC.